This T cell receptor beta chain came from a study of CD8+ T cells in alopecia areata. As concerns this clone: Its specificity is not known.

Germline lookup yields CDR1 MNHEY and CDR2 SMNVEV (reference sequence). V gave up 6 bases and J gave up 0 bases, with 14 bases separating them. This CDR3 is built from 15 residues. Treatment defined: oral pan-JAK inhibitor, 5-10 mg twice daily. The authors extracted RNA and reverse transcribed it into cDNA as the sequencing template. Assay: immunoSEQ multiplex PCR; the TCRdb copy retains only in-frame clones and omits some. The repertoire includes 100,000 to 150,000 clones, about 54% of them detected once, and more than 25% sits in the top ten. Study findings and constraints: Scalp clonality and expanded CD8+ clones among the top 100 fell significantly with tofacitinib. Researchers report lesional scalp, most notably alopecia totalis/universalis, outstripped normal scalp in clonality. While patients received tofacitinib, many expanded lesional clones remained present in scalp and blood.

The clonotype comes from a human donor with alopecia areata. Material: CD8+ T cells sorted from blood, obtained at week 4, from a patient treated with tofacitinib. The chain recombines TRBV27 with TRBJ1-1; tentative D call: TRBD1 (5 bases). The DNA for the CDR3 is TGTGCCAGCAGGGTTCAGGGCTACCTGAACACTGAAGCTTTCTTT. Amino acids: CASRVQGYLNTEAFF.